Described below is a single T cell receptor (beta chain) sequence and its context. This clonotype was observed a handful of times. Its antigen is currently not known. It has no much larger one-base neighbor in the sample; base qualities were not kept. The data were produced on an Illumina NovaSeq 6000. Using 5'RACE with constant-segment primers, TCRalpha and TCRbeta cDNA libraries were constructed, with sample barcodes and unique molecular identifiers added in the process. Trizol reagent was used to extract RNA from every sample. Library amplification was performed in two PCR steps, and a second sample barcode and Illumina TruSeq adapters were introduced in the second step. Sequencing of the libraries was done on an Illumina NovaSeq, producing 2 x 150 bp paired-end reads. As for how the authors treated the data: With migec v1.2.7, reads were demultiplexed and then collapsed into UMI-guided consensus sequences. Using mixcr v2.1.11, UMI consensuses were aligned to TRA and TRB V and J templates and then assembled into clonotypes. Clonotypes were classified as expanded or contracted when called significant by both edgeR and NoisET, with noise models trained on biological replicates. For edgeR calls, the cutoffs were a false discovery rate-adjusted p below 0.01 and a log2 fold-change threshold of 1. As an exploratory analysis of dynamics, max-normalized trajectories of the 1000 most abundant clonotypes were examined with PCA combined with hierarchical clustering. Separately sequenced CD4+ and CD8+ repertoires were used to assign the CD4 or CD8 phenotype of responding clones. The public reads were reanalyzed by TCRdb: fastp trimming at Q25, MiXCR alignment, in-frame beta chains only. Rows are combined by CDR3 protein, so each entry shows the most common genes and DNA. It is TCRdb's table, rather than the study itself, that gives the V and J calls and clone size. Within this sample are approximately 300,000 distinct CDR3 sequences, with more than 15% of them counted one time only. The top ten clones comprise 20% to 25% of the sample.

Sequences GTSNPN (CDR1) and SVGIG (CDR2) are obtained from the germline V gene (reference sequence). From V the trimming removes 5 bases and from J it removes 8 bases, while the gene matches leave 14 bases of the junction unaccounted for. The CDR3, cysteine through phenylalanine, is 15 amino acids long. Only the CDR3 DNA is retained, 45 bases long and in frame from the first base. PBMCs were isolated by Ficoll-Paque density gradient centrifugation. The record originates from a study of T-cell memory formation after mild COVID-19 (dated by TCRdb to about 2021). For context, the study as a whole: Most TCR sequence clusters were specific to one of the two donors. T-cell clones expanding and contracting after mild COVID-19 in a couple of donors were tracked by longitudinal TCRalpha and TCRbeta repertoire sequencing. Two young, previously healthy adult volunteers, one female and one male, were included in the cohort.

Beyond this particular receptor, the publication reports: Some responding clones were detected in pre-infection memory, suggesting pre-existing cross-reactive memory T cells joined the SARS-CoV-2 response. Contracting CD4+ clones were located mainly in the CM and EM memory subsets, whereas CD8+ clones were found to be enriched in EMRA. SARS-CoV-2 specificity was not confirmed for the second-wave clones peaking on day 37. From day 15 to 85, contracting clones showed balanced CD4/CD8 phenotypes, whereas a second wave of clones that expanded from day 15 to 37 leaned towards CD4+. The study covered only a couple of mild cases, and larger cohorts including severe cases with pre-infection samples were considered necessary.

Sequenced sample: PBMCs or a T cell subset sorted from them (not recorded which). The rearranged segments are TRBV30 and TRBJ2-1; 8 bases in between match TRBD1. The TCR comes from a man aged 18 to 30 who had mild COVID-19 (a few samples of this study predate the infection). The sample titles of this study are shuffled in the database, so cell type and time point are left out; the donor was told from shared clones. CDR3 loop: CAWGTGTGVVYEQFF. The nucleotide sequence is given as TGTGCCTGGGGGACCGGGACAGGAGTTGTCTATGAGCAGTTCTTC.